A selection of T cell receptor beta chains follows, all from one sample in a study of T cells in Graves' hyperthyroidism and ophthalmopathy. TCRdb ran MiXCR on the multiplex PCR reads and lists one entry per CDR3 protein. The sample has about 420,000 distinct CDR3 sequences, around 15% seen once. The specimen sequenced was blood. These receptors came from a woman between 18 and 29 years old with Graves' hyperthyroidism. The CDR3 runs from the conserved cysteine through the conserved F or W. The order of the fields is J gene, V gene, D gene, CDR3 length, clone size, CDR3 DNA, CDR3 protein. The D gene is left open where the match is weak. Rows give clone size only sometimes, using once, few, many, or a class for an expanded clone.

TRBJ2-7 | TRBV20-1 | . | 13 | many | TGCAGTGCTAGAAGGGGGGGAAAGTACGAGCAGTACTTC | CSARRGGKYEQYF
TRBJ2-1 | TRBV19 | TRBD2 | 15 | once | TGTGCCAGTAGTAGCGGGAGGGGATTATACAATGAGCGGTTCTTC | CASSSGRGLYNERFF
TRBJ1-4 | TRBV6-1 | . | 16 | many | TGTGCCAGCACCCTATCCACAGGGACAACTAATGAAAAACTGTTTTTT | CASTLSTGTTNEKLFF
TRBJ2-3 | TRBV11-1 | . | 14 | many | TGTGCCAGCAGCTTATCGGAAAGCACAGATACGCAGTATTTT | CASSLSESTDTQYF
TRBJ2-1 | TRBV11-2 | TRBD2 | 15 | . | TGTGCCAGCAGCTTAGAAGGCCTAGCGGGAGTAGGGCAGTTCTTC | CASSLEGLAGVGQFF
TRBJ2-5 | TRBV29-1 | . | 14 | many | TGCAGCGTTTACCAGGGTTGGAGACAAGAGACCCAGTACTTC | CSVYQGWRQETQYF
TRBJ2-1 | TRBV6-1 | TRBD2 | 17 | many | TGTGCCAGCAGTGGACCGGGACTAGCGGCTTCCTACAATGAGCAGTTCTTC | CASSGPGLAASYNEQFF
TRBJ2-5 | TRBV25-1 | . | 13 | . | TGTGCCAGCGAGAAATTGGACCGGCCAGGGATCTACTTC | CASEKLDRPGIYF
TRBJ2-5 | TRBV11-2 | . | 13 | many | TGTGCCAGCAGCTTAGGCATGGCCCAGACCCAGTACTTC | CASSLGMAQTQYF
TRBJ2-7 | TRBV28 | . | 15 | few | TGTGCCAGCAGTATTACAGGGTATAGCAGCTACGAGCAGTACTTC | CASSITGYSSYEQYF
TRBJ2-3 | TRBV28 | . | 15 | . | TGTGCCGTAGGCTCCTCGGGGGCTCACACAGATACGCAGTATTTT | CAVGSSGAHTDTQYF
TRBJ2-1 | TRBV11-2 | . | 10 | many | TGTGCCAGCAGCTTCAATGAGCAGTTCTTC | CASSFNEQFF
TRBJ1-1 | TRBV2 | TRBD1 | 12 | many | TGTGCCAGCACAACAGGGGCCACTGAAGCTTTCTTT | CASTTGATEAFF
TRBJ1-1 | TRBV29-1 | TRBD1 | 14 | many | TGCAGCGTTGAACAGGGGGCGGTGGGCACTGAAGCTTTCTTT | CSVEQGAVGTEAFF
TRBJ2-1 | TRBV6-1 | . | 16 | many | TGTGCCAGCAGTGAGTTGGCGTCAAGCTCCTACAATGAGCAGTTCTTC | CASSELASSSYNEQFF
TRBJ1-5 | TRBV20-1 | TRBD1 | 15 | many | TGCAGTGCTAGGGACAGGAGACATAGCAATCAGCCCCAGCATTTT | CSARDRRHSNQPQHF
TRBJ2-3 | TRBV6-5 | . | 16 | many | TGTGCCAGCAGTTACGTCGGAATACCTAGCACAGATACGCAGTATTTT | CASSYVGIPSTDTQYF
TRBJ2-3 | TRBV5-1 | TRBD2 | 14 | many | TGCGCCAGCAGCTTGAGCGGGGATTCAGATACGCAGTATTTT | CASSLSGDSDTQYF
TRBJ2-1 | TRBV20-1 | TRBD2 | 14 | many | TGCAGTGCTACAGGGACTAGCGGGAGACTTGAGCAGTTCTTC | CSATGTSGRLEQFF
TRBJ2-7 | TRBV29-1 | . | 15 | . | TGCAGCGTCCGATACACCACCGGAGGATCCTACGAGCAGTACTTC | CSVRYTTGGSYEQYF
TRBJ2-1 | TRBV19 | TRBD2 | 14 | . | TGTGCCAGTGCAACTAGCGGGCCTTACAATGAGCAGTTCTTC | CASATSGPYNEQFF
TRBJ1-1 | TRBV30 | . | 13 | many | TGTGCCTGGCGGACAGATATGAACACTGAAGCTTTCTTT | CAWRTDMNTEAFF
TRBJ2-3 | TRBV5-1 | TRBD1 | 15 | many | TGCGCCAGCAGCTTGTGGACAGGGCACACAGATACGCAGTATTTT | CASSLWTGHTDTQYF
TRBJ1-2 | TRBV19 | . | 16 | . | TGTGCCAGTAGTATAAGTAGGGCAGGCGGCCGGGATGGCTACACCTTC | CASSISRAGGRDGYTF
TRBJ1-2 | TRBV3-1 | . | 17 | many | TGTGCCAGCAGCCATCGCAACCCAGGGCAGGGCGGCTATGGCTACACCTTC | CASSHRNPGQGGYGYTF
TRBJ2-7 | TRBV27 | . | 14 | many | TGTGCCAGCAGTGAGTCAACATCTACCTACGAGCAGTACTTC | CASSESTSTYEQYF
TRBJ1-4 | TRBV6-1 | TRBD1 | 13 | few | TGTGCCAGCAAGGGGGCCGCTAATGAAAAACTGTTTTTT | CASKGAANEKLFF
TRBJ1-2 | TRBV29-1 | . | 11 | few | TGCAGCGTTGATTCGATCGATGGCTACACCTTC | CSVDSIDGYTF
TRBJ1-2 | TRBV11-2 | . | 16 | many | TGTGCCAGCAGCTCCGGACTCCGGCCGAAAGTCTATGGCTACACCTTC | CASSSGLRPKVYGYTF
TRBJ2-1 | TRBV12-3/TRBV12-4 | TRBD2 | 15 | many | TGTGCCAGCAGTTTAGAACTAGCGGGACACAATGAGCAGTTCTTC | CASSLELAGHNEQFF
TRBJ2-5 | TRBV7-2 | . | 14 | many | TGTGCCAGCAGCCCGACGGGACCGCGGGAGACCCAGTACTTC | CASSPTGPRETQYF
TRBJ2-2 | TRBV24-1 | . | 12 | many | TGTGCCACCGAGACTAACACCGGGGAGCTGTTTTTT | CATETNTGELFF